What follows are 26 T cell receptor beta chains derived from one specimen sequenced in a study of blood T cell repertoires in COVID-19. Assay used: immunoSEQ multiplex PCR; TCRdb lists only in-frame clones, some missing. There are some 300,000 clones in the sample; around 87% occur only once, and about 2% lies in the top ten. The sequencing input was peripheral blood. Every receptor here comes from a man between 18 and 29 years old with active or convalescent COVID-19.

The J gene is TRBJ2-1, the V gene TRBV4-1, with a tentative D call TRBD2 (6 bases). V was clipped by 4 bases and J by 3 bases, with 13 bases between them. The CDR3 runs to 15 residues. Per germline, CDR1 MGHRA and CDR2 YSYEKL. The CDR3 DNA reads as TGCGCCAGCAGCCTCCTTCTGGGGGGCTACAATGAGCAGTTCTTC. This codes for CASSLLLGGYNEQFF.

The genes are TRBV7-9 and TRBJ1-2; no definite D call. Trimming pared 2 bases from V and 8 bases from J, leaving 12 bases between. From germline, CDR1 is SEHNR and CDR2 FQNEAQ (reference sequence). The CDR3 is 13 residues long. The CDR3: CASSLPGFGGYTF. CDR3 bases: TGTGCCAGCAGCTTACCAGGCTTTGGGGGCTACACCTTC.

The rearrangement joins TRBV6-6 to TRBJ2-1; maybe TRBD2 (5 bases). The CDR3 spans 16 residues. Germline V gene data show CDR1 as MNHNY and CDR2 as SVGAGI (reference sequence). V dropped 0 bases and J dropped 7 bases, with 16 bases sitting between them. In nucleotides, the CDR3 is TGTGCCAGCAGTTACTCGCCCCTGGGCGGGTTTAATGAGCAGTTCTTC. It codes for CASSYSPLGGFNEQFF.

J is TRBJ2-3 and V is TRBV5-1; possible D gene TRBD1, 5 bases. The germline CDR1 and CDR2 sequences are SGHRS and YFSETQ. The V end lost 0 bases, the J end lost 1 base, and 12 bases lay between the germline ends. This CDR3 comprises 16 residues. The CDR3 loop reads CASSLVTTGGTDTQYF. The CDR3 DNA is TGCGCCAGCAGCTTGGTCACTACAGGAGGCACAGATACGCAGTATTTT.

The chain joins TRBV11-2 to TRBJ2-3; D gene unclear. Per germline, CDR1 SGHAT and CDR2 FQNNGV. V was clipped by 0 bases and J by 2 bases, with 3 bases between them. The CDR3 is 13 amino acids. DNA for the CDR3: TGTGCCAGCAGCTTAGACCACACAGATACGCAGTATTTT. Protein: CASSLDHTDTQYF.

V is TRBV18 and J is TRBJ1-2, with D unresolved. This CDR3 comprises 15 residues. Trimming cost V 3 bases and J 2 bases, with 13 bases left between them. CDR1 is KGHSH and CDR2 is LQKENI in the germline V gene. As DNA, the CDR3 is TGTGCCAGCTCACCCACCACTCTTAGCAACTATGGCTACACCTTC. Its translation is CASSPTTLSNYGYTF.

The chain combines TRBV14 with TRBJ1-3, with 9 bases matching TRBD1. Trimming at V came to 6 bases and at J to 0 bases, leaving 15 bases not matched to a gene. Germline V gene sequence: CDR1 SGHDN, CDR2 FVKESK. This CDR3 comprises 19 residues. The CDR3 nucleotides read TGTGCCAGCAGATCGCCGGGACAGGGCTTTAAAGTCTCTGGAAACACCATATATTTT. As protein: CASRSPGQGFKVSGNTIYF.

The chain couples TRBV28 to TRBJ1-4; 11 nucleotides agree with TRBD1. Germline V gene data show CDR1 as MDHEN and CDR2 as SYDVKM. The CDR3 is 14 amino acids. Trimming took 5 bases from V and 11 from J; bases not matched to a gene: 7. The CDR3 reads CASSTGQGARKLFF. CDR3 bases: TGTGCCAGCAGTACAGGACAGGGGGCAAGGAAACTGTTTTTT.

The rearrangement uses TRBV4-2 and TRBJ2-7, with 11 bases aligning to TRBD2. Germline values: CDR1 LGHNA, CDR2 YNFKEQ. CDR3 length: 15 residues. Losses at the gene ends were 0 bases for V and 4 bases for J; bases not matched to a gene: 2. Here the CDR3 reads CASSQDRTSGYEQYF. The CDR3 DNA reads TGTGCCAGCAGCCAAGATCGGACTAGCGGGTACGAGCAGTACTTC.

This CDR3 reads CASSRLAQTDTQYF. The CDR3 nucleotides are TGTGCCAGCAGCCGACTAGCGCAAACAGATACGCAGTATTTT. The rearrangement uses TRBV5-6 and TRBJ2-3, with 8 bases fitting TRBD2. There are 14 residues in the CDR3. The ends lost 4 bases at V and 3 bases at J; junction bases unmatched: 4. Germline CDR1 SGHDT, CDR2 YYEEEE.

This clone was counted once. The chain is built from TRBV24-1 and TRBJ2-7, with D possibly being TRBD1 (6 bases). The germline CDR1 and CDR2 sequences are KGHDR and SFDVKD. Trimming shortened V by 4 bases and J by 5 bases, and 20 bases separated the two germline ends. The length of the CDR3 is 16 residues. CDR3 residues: CATSDSGTGTWNEQYF. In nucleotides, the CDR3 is TGTGCCACCAGTGACTCCGGGACCGGGACATGGAACGAGCAGTACTTC.

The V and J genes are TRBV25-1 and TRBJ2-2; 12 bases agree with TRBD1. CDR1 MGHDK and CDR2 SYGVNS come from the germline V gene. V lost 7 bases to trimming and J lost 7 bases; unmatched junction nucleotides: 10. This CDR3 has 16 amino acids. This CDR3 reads CASKAPGTGGSGELFF. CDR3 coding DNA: TGTGCCAGCAAAGCCCCCGGGACAGGGGGCAGCGGGGAGCTGTTTTTT.

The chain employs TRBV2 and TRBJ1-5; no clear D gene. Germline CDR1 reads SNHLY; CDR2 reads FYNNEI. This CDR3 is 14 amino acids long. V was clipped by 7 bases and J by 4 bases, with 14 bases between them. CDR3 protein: CASTPSRGNQPQHF. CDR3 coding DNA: TGTGCCAGCACTCCTTCGAGAGGTAATCAGCCCCAGCATTTT.

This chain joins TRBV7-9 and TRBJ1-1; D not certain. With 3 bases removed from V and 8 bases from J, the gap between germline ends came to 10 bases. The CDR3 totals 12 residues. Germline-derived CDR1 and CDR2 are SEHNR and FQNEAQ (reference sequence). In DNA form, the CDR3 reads TGTGCCAGCAGCTTTTTTGCAGAAGAAGCTTTCTTT. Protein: CASSFFAEEAFF. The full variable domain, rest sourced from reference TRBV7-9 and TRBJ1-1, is DTGVSQNPRHKITKRGQNVTFRCDPISEHNRLYWYRQTLGQGPEFLTYFQNEAQLEKSRLLSDRFSAERPKGSFSTLEIQRTEQGDSAMYLCASSFFAEEAFFGQGTRLTVV.

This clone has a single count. CDR3 sequence reads: CASSSRTGGAVNEQFF. The CDR3 region has the DNA TGTGCCAGCAGCTCAAGGACAGGGGGCGCAGTCAATGAGCAGTTCTTC. The chain has TRBV7-2 and TRBJ2-1, with TRBD1 matching over 11 bases. Unmatched junction bases numbered 8, after V lost 4 bases and J lost 6 bases. Germline V gives CDR1 SGHTA, CDR2 FQGNSA. The CDR3 is 16 residues long.

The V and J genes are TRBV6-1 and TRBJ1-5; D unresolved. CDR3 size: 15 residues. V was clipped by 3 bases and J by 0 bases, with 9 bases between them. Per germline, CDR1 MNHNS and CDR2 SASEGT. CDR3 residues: CASSDLGSSNQPQHF. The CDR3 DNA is TGTGCCAGCAGTGACCTAGGGAGTAGCAATCAGCCCCAGCATTTT.

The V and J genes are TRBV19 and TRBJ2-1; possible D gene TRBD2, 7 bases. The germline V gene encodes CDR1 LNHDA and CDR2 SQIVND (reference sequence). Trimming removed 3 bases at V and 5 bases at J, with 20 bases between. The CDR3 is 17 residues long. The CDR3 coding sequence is TGTGCCAGTAGTATTTTGGCGGGGGCAGGCCCTGACAATGAGCAGTTCTTC. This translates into CASSILAGAGPDNEQFF.

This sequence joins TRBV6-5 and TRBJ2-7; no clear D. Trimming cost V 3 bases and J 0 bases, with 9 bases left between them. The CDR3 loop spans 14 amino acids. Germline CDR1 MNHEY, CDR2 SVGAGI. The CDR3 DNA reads TGTGCCAGCAGTTATAAACAGAACTCCTACGAGCAGTACTTC. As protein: CASSYKQNSYEQYF.

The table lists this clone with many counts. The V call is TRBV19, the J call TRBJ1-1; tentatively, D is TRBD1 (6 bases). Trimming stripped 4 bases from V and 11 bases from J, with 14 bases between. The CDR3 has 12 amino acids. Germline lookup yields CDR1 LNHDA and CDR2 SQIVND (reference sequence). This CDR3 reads CASSTGATVAFF. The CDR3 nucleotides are TGTGCCAGTAGTACAGGGGCCACAGTGGCTTTCTTT.

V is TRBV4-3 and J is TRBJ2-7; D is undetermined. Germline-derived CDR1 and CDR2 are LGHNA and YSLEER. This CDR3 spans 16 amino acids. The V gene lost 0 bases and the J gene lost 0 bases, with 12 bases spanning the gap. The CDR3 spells CASSQDILVNSYEQYF. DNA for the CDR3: TGCGCCAGCAGCCAAGATATCCTAGTAAACTCCTACGAGCAGTACTTC.

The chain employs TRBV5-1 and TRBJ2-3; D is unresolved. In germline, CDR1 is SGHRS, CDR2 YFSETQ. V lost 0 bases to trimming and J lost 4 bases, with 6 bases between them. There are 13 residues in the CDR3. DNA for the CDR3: TGCGCCAGCAGCTTGGGAACAGCAGATACGCAGTATTTT. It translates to CASSLGTADTQYF.

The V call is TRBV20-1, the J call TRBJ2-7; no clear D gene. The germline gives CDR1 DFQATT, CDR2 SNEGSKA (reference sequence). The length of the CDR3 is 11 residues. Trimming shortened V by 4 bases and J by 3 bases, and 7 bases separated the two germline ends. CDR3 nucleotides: TGCAGTGCTACCCCCCTCTACGAGCAGTACTTC. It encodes CSATPLYEQYF.

This CDR3 reads CASTPVGARDTQYF. CDR3 DNA: TGTGCCAGCACCCCGGTGGGGGCCCGGGATACGCAGTATTTT. The gene calls are TRBV27 and TRBJ2-3, with D possibly matching TRBD1 (6 bases). The CDR3 has 14 amino acids. V lost 7 bases, J lost 6 bases, and 17 bases lay in between. In germline, CDR1 is MNHEY, CDR2 SMNVEV (reference sequence).

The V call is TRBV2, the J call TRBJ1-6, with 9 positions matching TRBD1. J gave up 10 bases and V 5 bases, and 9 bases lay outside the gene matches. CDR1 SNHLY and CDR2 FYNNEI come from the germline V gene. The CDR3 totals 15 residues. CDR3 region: CASSPDRGRFSPLHF. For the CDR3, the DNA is TGTGCCAGCAGTCCGGACAGGGGAAGGTTCTCACCCCTCCACTTT.

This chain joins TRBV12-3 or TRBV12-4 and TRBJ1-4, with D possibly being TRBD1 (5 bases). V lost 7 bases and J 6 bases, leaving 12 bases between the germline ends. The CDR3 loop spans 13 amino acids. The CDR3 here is CASNPTGDEKLFF. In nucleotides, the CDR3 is TGTGCCAGCAACCCGACGGGGGATGAAAAACTGTTTTTT.

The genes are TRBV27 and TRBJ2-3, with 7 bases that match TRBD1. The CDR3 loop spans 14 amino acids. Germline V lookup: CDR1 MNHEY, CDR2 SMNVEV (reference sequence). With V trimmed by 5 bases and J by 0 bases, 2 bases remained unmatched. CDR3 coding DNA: TGTGCCAGCAGTAGGGGGCTTAGCACAGATACGCAGTATTTT. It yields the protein CASSRGLSTDTQYF.